The 21 T cell receptor beta chains reported below all come from one sample, sequenced in a study of control samples from healthy donors and cancer patients. Some clones are missing from TCRdb's copy, which holds only in-frame ones; the method was immunoSEQ multiplex PCR. The sample records about 180,000 clones, 90% being singletons. The sample was blood. The receptor set was obtained from a woman aged 50 to 65 in good health.

The J gene is TRBJ2-3, the V gene TRBV20-1, with a weak D call TRBD1 (6 bases). The CDR3 covers 11 residues. Trimming pared 6 bases from V and 10 bases from J, leaving 14 bases between. CDR1 is DFQATT, CDR2 SNEGSKA, per germline (reference sequence). The CDR3 reads CSAPRPGAQYF. The CDR3 region has the DNA TGCAGTGCCCCCCGCCCAGGGGCGCAGTATTTT.

V usage is TRBV19 and J usage is TRBJ1-2, with D possibly matching TRBD1 (6 bases). The CDR3 contains 14 residues. Looked up from germline, CDR1 is LNHDA and CDR2 is SQIVND (reference sequence). V was cut by 7 bases and J by 7 bases, with 19 bases left in between. Here the CDR3 DNA reads TGTGCCAGTATGGCTTTAGGGACATCAATTGGCTACACCTTC. This gives the protein CASMALGTSIGYTF.

The chain is built from TRBV7-9 and TRBJ1-2; D not resolved. V was trimmed by 4 bases and J by 7 bases, leaving 10 bases between them. The CDR3 has 12 amino acids. Germline values: CDR1 SEHNR, CDR2 FQNEAQ (reference sequence). The CDR3 region has the DNA TGTGCCAGCAGCTATCACGCGGGTGGCTACACCTTC. This gives the protein CASSYHAGGYTF.

This clone was observed once. This chain connects TRBV19 to TRBJ1-3, with D possibly matching TRBD1 (6 bases). From germline, CDR1 is LNHDA and CDR2 SQIVND (reference sequence). The CDR3 runs 15 residues. V was shortened by 2 bases and J by 0 bases, with 8 bases between the two germline ends. The DNA of the CDR3 is TGTGCCAGTAGTATATTCAGGGGCTCTGGAAACACCATATATTTT. This codes for CASSIFRGSGNTIYF.

The rearrangement joins TRBV5-6 to TRBJ2-7, with unresolved D. The CDR3 runs 15 residues. Trimming took off 2 bases at V and 2 bases at J, with 14 bases between the two ends. CDR1 is SGHDT, CDR2 YYEEEE, per germline. CDR3 sequence (DNA): TGTGCCAGCAGCTTAATCTTCGCGGATCCCTACGAGCAGTACTTC. It yields the protein CASSLIFADPYEQYF.

The CDR3, as DNA: TGTGCCAGCAGCCCGCACCGGGACCATAATGAAAAACTGTTTTTT. This codes for CASSPHRDHNEKLFF. V gene TRBV14 combines with J gene TRBJ1-4; TRBD1 is a possible D gene (5 bases). This CDR3 is built from 15 residues. CDR1 and CDR2 (germline): SGHDN, FVKESK. The V end lost 4 bases, the J end lost 4 bases, and 13 bases lay between the germline ends.

The rearrangement joins TRBV19 to TRBJ2-1; 10 bases match TRBD1. The CDR3 sequence is 16 residues long. In germline, CDR1 is LNHDA, CDR2 SQIVND (reference sequence). Losses at the gene ends were 1 base for V and 3 bases for J; bases not matched to a gene: 3. DNA for the CDR3: TGTGCCAGTAGTATAGGGGGACAGGGGTTCTACAATGAGCAGTTCTTC. This encodes CASSIGGQGFYNEQFF.

The chain combines TRBV29-1 with TRBJ2-3; 8 bases are a match to TRBD2. V shed 8 bases, J shed 4 bases, and the junction held 8 bases outside the gene matches. The CDR3 runs 13 residues. Looked up from germline, CDR1 is SQVTM and CDR2 is ANQGSEA. The chain's CDR3 is CSTLAGTADTQYF. The CDR3 bases are TGCAGCACCTTAGCGGGAACGGCAGATACGCAGTATTTT.

This clone was recorded a few times. The chain employs TRBV7-2 and TRBJ2-7, with 9 bases lining up with TRBD2. With 3 bases clipped from V and 2 bases from J, the junction kept 5 bases outside the gene matches. Germline CDR1 reads SGHTA; CDR2 reads FQGNSA. This CDR3 region has 15 residues. CDR3 in DNA: TGTGCCAGCAGCTTGTCCGCTAGCGGGGCCTACGAGCAGTACTTC. Translating it yields CASSLSASGAYEQYF.

The V gene is TRBV3-1 (or the pseudogene TRBV3-2), the J gene TRBJ1-2; possibly TRBD1 for D (6 bases). V lost 5 bases and J lost 8, with 15 bases in between. The CDR3 length is 13 residues. Looked up from germline, CDR1 is LGHDT and CDR2 is YNNKEL (reference sequence). Written as DNA, the CDR3 is TGTGCCAGCAGCTCTACAGGGCGCTGGGGCTACACCTTC. Translating it yields CASSSTGRWGYTF.

The rearrangement links TRBV21-1 to TRBJ2-3; the table calls TRBD2, which could not be checked here. TRBV21-1 constitutes a pseudogene. The CDR3 runs to 19 residues. The CDR3 sequence is CASSKVLVGTSGRSDTQYF. CDR3 sequence (DNA): TGTGCCAGCAGCAAAGTTCTGGTTGGGACTAGCGGGAGGTCAGATACGCAGTATTTT.

The chain employs TRBV3-1 (or the pseudogene TRBV3-2) and TRBJ2-2; D gene uncertain. This CDR3 has 13 amino acids. CDR1 LGHDT and CDR2 YNNKEL come from the germline V gene (reference sequence). The V and J ends lost 8 bases and 2 bases respectively, with 9 bases between them. The CDR3 region has the DNA TGTGCCAGCCGCCTTCCTAACACCGGGGAGCTGTTTTTT. Residues: CASRLPNTGELFF.

The rearrangement uses TRBV9 and TRBJ2-1; 9 nucleotides align to TRBD2. V was clipped by 7 bases and J by 8 bases; unmatched bases: 7. Per the germline V gene, CDR1 is SGDLS and CDR2 is YYNGEE. This CDR3 comprises 13 residues. This CDR3 reads CASGGGAGDEQFF. The DNA for the CDR3 is TGTGCCAGCGGCGGGGGGGCCGGGGATGAGCAGTTCTTC.

As regards this clone: Other DNA sequences in this sample translate to the same CDR3. The chain recombines TRBV9 with TRBJ2-7, with a possible D match to TRBD2 (7 bases). Per germline, CDR1 SGDLS and CDR2 YYNGEE. CDR3 size: 15 residues. Trimming cost V 0 bases and J 0 bases, with 10 bases left between them. CDR3 protein: CASSVGGGGSYEQYF. CDR3 nucleotides: TGTGCCAGCAGCGTAGGGGGAGGGGGCTCCTACGAGCAGTACTTC. The full variable domain, completed using reference TRBV9 and TRBJ2-7, is DSGVTQTPKHLITATGQRVTLRCSPRSGDLSVYWYQQSLDQGLQFLIQYYNGEERAKGNILERFSAQQFPDLHSELNLSSLELGDSALYFCASSVGGGGSYEQYFGPGTRLTVT.

V usage is TRBV7-2 and J usage is TRBJ1-2; D gene unclear. In germline, CDR1 is SGHTA, CDR2 FQGNSA. Trimming removed 1 base from V and 3 bases from J, with 15 bases in between. The CDR3 totals 16 residues. CDR3 sequence (DNA): TGTGCCAGCAGCTTAGTCCCGGGAGGCCAGGACTATGGCTACACCTTC. Protein: CASSLVPGGQDYGYTF.

CDR3 coding DNA: TGTGCCAGCAGGTCTAGCGGTAGGGTTGAGGATGAGCAGTTCTTC. Its translation is CASRSSGRVEDEQFF. The rearrangement joins TRBV28 to TRBJ2-1; 7 bases are a match to TRBD2. V shed 6 bases and J 8 bases; nucleotides not matched to a gene: 13. Germline V gene data show CDR1 as MDHEN and CDR2 as SYDVKM. This CDR3 is 15 amino acids long.

This sequence joins TRBV28 and TRBJ2-3, with TRBD2 identical over 16 bases. This CDR3 contains 19 residues. CDR1 and CDR2 from the germline V gene are MDHEN and SYDVKM. Trimming cost V 4 bases and J 3 bases; bases outside gene matches: 10. CDR3 nucleotide sequence: TGTGCCAGCAGTTCCCACGATCCGGGACTAGCGGGGGGGACAGATACGCAGTATTTT. Amino acid sequence: CASSSHDPGLAGGTDTQYF.

V gene TRBV6-5 combines with J gene TRBJ2-7; tentative D call: TRBD1 (6 bases). Germline loops: CDR1 MNHEY, CDR2 SVGAGI. Trimming left V 4 bases short and J 5 bases short, with 21 bases between. This CDR3 has 16 amino acids. The CDR3 DNA reads TGTGCCAGCAGTTCCCAAGAACAGGGAAGATCTCACGAGCAGTACTTC. Its protein product is CASSSQEQGRSHEQYF.

V and J are TRBV25-1 and TRBJ1-1; D perhaps matches TRBD1 (6 bases). Germline CDR1 is MGHDK and CDR2 is SYGVNS. The V and J ends lost 7 bases and 5 bases respectively, with 14 bases between them. The CDR3 is made up of 13 amino acids. CDR3 region: CASNPGHGTEAFF. In DNA, the CDR3 is TGTGCCAGCAACCCGGGACATGGAACTGAAGCTTTCTTT.

The chain joins TRBV6-5 to TRBJ2-1; 8 bases map to TRBD1. This CDR3 has 12 amino acids. The V segment lost 8 bases and the J segment 5 bases; nucleotides outside the gene matches: 2. The germline gives CDR1 MNHEY, CDR2 SVGAGI. CDR3 coding DNA: TGTGCCAGCCGGACAGGGAACAATGAGCAGTTCTTC. Its protein is CASRTGNNEQFF.

This rearrangement joins TRBV24-1 to TRBJ2-1; TRBD2 agrees at 15 bases. Germline loops: CDR1 KGHDR, CDR2 SFDVKD. V lost 0 bases to trimming and J lost 2 bases; unmatched junction nucleotides: 13. This CDR3 has 22 residues. CDR3 residues: CATSDLQVGTSGGRLAYNEQFF. The CDR3 nucleotides read TGTGCCACCAGTGATTTGCAAGTCGGGACTAGCGGGGGGAGGTTGGCCTACAATGAGCAGTTCTTC.